The 10 T cell receptor beta chains below come from one sample, sequenced in a study of cytomegalovirus exposure and HLA in healthy donors. With 60 Vbeta and 13 Jbeta primers, the PCR was carried out. Clones were sequenced by immunoSEQ multiplex PCR, and TCRdb holds only the in-frame ones, with some missing. The table has about 170,000 clones, roughly 80% seen once. Sequencing was done on a sample of PBMCs. All receptors derive from a male donor in good health and CMV-seronegative.

This rearrangement joins TRBV4-1 to TRBJ2-7; D not resolved. This CDR3 is built from 15 residues. Germline CDR1 reads MGHRA; CDR2 reads YSYEKL. Trimming took 1 base from V and 0 from J, leaving 10 bases between them. CDR3: CASSQGPDPSYEQYF. CDR3 bases: TGCGCCAGCAGCCAAGGGCCAGATCCCTCCTACGAGCAGTACTTC.

Notes on this clone: A read error may account for a junction end that differs from germline. The V and J genes are TRBV30 and TRBJ1-2; TRBD1 matches 8 bases. Germline loops: CDR1 GTSNPN, CDR2 SVGIG (reference sequence). The length of the CDR3 is 12 residues. The CDR3, as DNA: TGTGCCTGTTCACCAGGGGGCAGAGGCTACCCCTTC. Its protein product is CACSPGGRGYPF.

The rearrangement links TRBV5-4 to TRBJ2-6; D might be TRBD1 (5 bases). This CDR3 is 18 amino acids long. CDR1 is SGHNT, CDR2 YYREEE, per germline (reference sequence). V lost 0 bases, J lost 1 base, and 14 bases lay in between. The CDR3 loop is CASSLARAGLSGANVLTF. CDR3 bases: TGTGCCAGCAGCTTGGCCCGAGCAGGGCTATCTGGGGCCAACGTCCTGACTTTC.

This chain connects TRBV2 to TRBJ2-6, with 7 bases identical to TRBD1. Germline V gene data show CDR1 as SNHLY and CDR2 as FYNNEI. The CDR3 consists of 17 residues. V dropped 6 bases and J dropped 0; count of bases not matched to a gene: 8. Here the CDR3 reads CASRGDSSHSGANVLTF. The CDR3 DNA sequence: TGTGCCAGCAGGGGGGACAGCAGCCACTCTGGGGCCAACGTCCTGACTTTC. Variable domain in full (rest from reference TRBV2 and TRBJ2-6): EPEVTQTPSHQVTQMGQEVILRCVPISNHLYFYWYRQILGQKVEFLVSFYNNEISEKSEIFDDQFSVERPDGSNFTLKIRSTKLEDSAMYFCASRGDSSHSGANVLTFGAGSRLTVL.

The chain joins TRBV6-6 to TRBJ1-5; D is possibly TRBD1 (5 bases). CDR1 MNHNY and CDR2 SVGAGI come from the germline V gene (reference sequence). This CDR3 spans 16 amino acids. Between the trimmed V and J ends, which lost 7 bases and 2 bases, there was a span of 18 bases. The CDR3: CASKENPGLRNQPQHF. CDR3 nucleotide sequence: TGTGCCAGCAAAGAAAATCCGGGACTTCGCAATCAGCCCCAGCATTTT.

V and J are TRBV20-1 and TRBJ1-5; D call uncertain. The CDR3 loop spans 11 amino acids. V lost 3 bases to trimming and J lost 5 bases, with 5 bases between them. The V gene's germline CDR1 is DFQATT and CDR2 SNEGSKA (reference sequence). CDR3 protein: CSASSDQPQHF. Here the CDR3 DNA reads TGCAGTGCTAGTTCAGATCAGCCCCAGCATTTT.

This sequence joins TRBV6-1 and TRBJ1-4, with a possible D match to TRBD1 (5 bases). Trimming cost V 1 base and J 5 bases, with 11 bases left between them. The length of the CDR3 is 15 residues. CDR1 is MNHNS, CDR2 SASEGT, per germline. The CDR3, as DNA: TGTGCCAGCAGTGAAGTTGGGGGGGAGAATGAAAAACTGTTTTTT. Residues: CASSEVGGENEKLFF.

The chain employs TRBV7-2 and TRBJ1-1; 9 bases match TRBD1. The CDR3 is made up of 13 amino acids. V trimming: 6 bases; J trimming: 5 bases; junction bases outside the gene matches: 4. CDR1 and CDR2 from the germline V gene are SGHTA and FQGNSA. CDR3: CASSSQGATEAFF. CDR3 nucleotide sequence: TGTGCCAGCAGTTCACAGGGGGCGACTGAAGCTTTCTTT.

V gene TRBV7-2 combines with J gene TRBJ1-2; no reliable D call. The CDR3 consists of 14 residues. Germline V lookup: CDR1 SGHTA, CDR2 FQGNSA. V lost 5 bases to trimming and J lost 8 bases, with 18 bases between them. The CDR3 DNA follows: TGTGCCAGCAGCCTACGGACTGACCCTATCGGCTACACCTTC. This gives the protein CASSLRTDPIGYTF.

This clone was recorded once. The chain joins TRBV27 to TRBJ2-7; TRBD1 matches at 9 bases. The J segment lost 2 bases and the V segment lost 5 bases, leaving 10 bases of the junction unmatched. This CDR3 region has 16 residues. Germline V gene lookup returns CDR1 MNHEY and CDR2 SMNVEV (reference sequence). CDR3 coding DNA: TGTGCCAGCAGTGTCACACAGGGGGCGCTACCCTACGAGCAGTACTTC. Translation gives CASSVTQGALPYEQYF.